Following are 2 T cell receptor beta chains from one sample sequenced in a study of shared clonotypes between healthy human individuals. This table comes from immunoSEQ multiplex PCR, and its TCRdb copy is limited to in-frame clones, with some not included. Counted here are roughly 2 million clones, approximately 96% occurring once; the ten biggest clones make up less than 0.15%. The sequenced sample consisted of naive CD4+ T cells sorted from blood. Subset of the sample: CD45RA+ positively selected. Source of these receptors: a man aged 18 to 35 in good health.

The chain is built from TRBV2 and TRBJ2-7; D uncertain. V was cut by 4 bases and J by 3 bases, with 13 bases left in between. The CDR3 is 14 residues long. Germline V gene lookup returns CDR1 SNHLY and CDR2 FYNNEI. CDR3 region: CASSAVNRFYEQYF. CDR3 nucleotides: TGTGCCAGCAGTGCTGTTAACAGATTCTACGAGCAGTACTTC. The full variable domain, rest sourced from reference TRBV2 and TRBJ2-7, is EPEVTQTPSHQVTQMGQEVILRCVPISNHLYFYWYRQILGQKVEFLVSFYNNEISEKSEIFDDQFSVERPDGSNFTLKIRSTKLEDSAMYFCASSAVNRFYEQYFGPGTRLTVT.

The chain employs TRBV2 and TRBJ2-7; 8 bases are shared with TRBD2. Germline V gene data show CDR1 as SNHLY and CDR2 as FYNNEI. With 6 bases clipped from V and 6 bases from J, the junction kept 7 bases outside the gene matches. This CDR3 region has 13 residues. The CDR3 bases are TGTGCCAGCAGGGAGGGACTAGTAAGCGAGCAGTACTTC. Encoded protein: CASREGLVSEQYF.